These T cell receptor beta chains were read from a single sample in a study of early T cells in non-severe SARS-CoV-2 infection. Each CDR3 protein is one row after TCRdb ran MiXCR on the 5' RACE reads. The sample lists about 100,000 distinct CDR3 sequences, approximately 13% occurring once. Sequenced sample: whole blood. The receptors originated from an adult who was a healthcare worker with PCR-confirmed SARS-CoV-2 infection or an uninfected control (not recorded which). Each CDR3 is given with its conserved first and last residue. Fields, in order: clone size, J gene, D gene, V gene, CDR3 protein, CDR3 DNA. The D gene is left open where the match is weak. The size of a clone is reported for some rows only, either as once, few or many, or as a class for expanded clones.

clone size: -
J gene: TRBJ1-4
D gene: -
V gene: TRBV20-1
CDR3 protein: CSATRESNEKLFF
CDR3 DNA: TGCAGTGCTACCCGGGAAAGTAATGAAAAACTGTTTTTT

clone size: few
J gene: TRBJ1-5
D gene: -
V gene: TRBV28
CDR3 protein: CASNPNHRPQHF
CDR3 DNA: TGTGCCAGCAACCCCAATCACCGGCCCCAGCATTTT

clone size: few
J gene: TRBJ2-6
D gene: -
V gene: TRBV21-1
CDR3 protein: CASTPTGTGANVLTF
CDR3 DNA: TGTGCCAGCACCCCGACAGGGACTGGGGCCAACGTCCTGACTTTC

clone size: -
J gene: TRBJ1-6
D gene: -
V gene: TRBV6-5
CDR3 protein: CASSSRSYNSPLHF
CDR3 DNA: TGTGCCAGCAGTTCCCGATCCTATAATTCACCCCTCCACTTT

clone size: many
J gene: TRBJ2-1
D gene: TRBD2
V gene: TRBV7-2
CDR3 protein: CASSLPGGPHEQFF
CDR3 DNA: TGTGCCAGCAGCTTACCGGGGGGGCCGCATGAGCAGTTCTTC

clone size: few
J gene: TRBJ2-3
D gene: TRBD1
V gene: TRBV18
CDR3 protein: CASGTDRDATDTQYF
CDR3 DNA: TGTGCCAGCGGCACCGACAGGGATGCAACAGATACGCAGTATTTT

clone size: many
J gene: TRBJ2-4
D gene: TRBD2
V gene: TRBV20-1
CDR3 protein: CSASRLAGLVKNIQYF
CDR3 DNA: TGCAGTGCTAGTAGGCTAGCGGGATTGGTCAAAAACATTCAGTACTTC

clone size: many
J gene: TRBJ1-1
D gene: -
V gene: TRBV11-2
CDR3 protein: CASSLPTAGNTEAFF
CDR3 DNA: TGTGCCAGCAGCTTGCCCACCGCGGGGAACACTGAAGCTTTCTTT

clone size: -
J gene: TRBJ2-7
D gene: -
V gene: TRBV19
CDR3 protein: CASSNYHDYEQYF
CDR3 DNA: TGTGCCAGTAGTAATTATCACGATTACGAGCAGTACTTC

clone size: many
J gene: TRBJ1-2
D gene: -
V gene: TRBV23-1
CDR3 protein: CASSRRRRSNYGYTF
CDR3 DNA: TGCGCCAGCAGTCGCAGACGGAGGAGCAACTATGGCTACACCTTC

clone size: -
J gene: TRBJ1-2
D gene: -
V gene: TRBV28
CDR3 protein: CASSPRGKKGYGYTF
CDR3 DNA: TGTGCCAGCAGCCCGCGGGGGAAAAAGGGGTATGGCTACACCTTC

clone size: -
J gene: TRBJ2-1
D gene: -
V gene: TRBV4-1
CDR3 protein: CASRGFGWDEQFF
CDR3 DNA: TGCGCCAGCAGAGGGTTTGGCTGGGATGAGCAGTTCTTC

clone size: -
J gene: TRBJ2-3
D gene: -
V gene: TRBV7-2
CDR3 protein: CASSLGRRPTDTQYF
CDR3 DNA: TGTGCCAGCAGCTTAGGGCGACGGCCCACAGATACGCAGTATTTT

clone size: few
J gene: TRBJ2-1
D gene: TRBD2
V gene: TRBV18
CDR3 protein: CASSPAVAGRLYNEQFF
CDR3 DNA: TGTGCCAGCTCACCAGCTGTAGCGGGGCGACTTTACAATGAGCAGTTCTTC

clone size: many
J gene: TRBJ2-3
D gene: -
V gene: TRBV7-8
CDR3 protein: CASSFFGSRAQYF
CDR3 DNA: TGTGCCAGCAGCTTTTTTGGCAGCAGAGCGCAGTATTTT

clone size: -
J gene: TRBJ2-1
D gene: TRBD1
V gene: TRBV9
CDR3 protein: CASSVVGQGNNEQFF
CDR3 DNA: TGTGCCAGCAGCGTAGTTGGACAGGGGAACAATGAGCAGTTCTTC

clone size: -
J gene: TRBJ2-1
D gene: TRBD1
V gene: TRBV11-2
CDR3 protein: CASSFPRTGRYNEQFF
CDR3 DNA: TGTGCCAGCAGCTTTCCCCGGACAGGGCGTTACAATGAGCAGTTCTTC

clone size: many
J gene: TRBJ1-4
D gene: -
V gene: TRBV28
CDR3 protein: CASSPLLGEKLFF
CDR3 DNA: TGTGCCAGCAGTCCTCTCTTGGGGGAAAAACTGTTTTTT

clone size: -
J gene: TRBJ2-2
D gene: -
V gene: TRBV9
CDR3 protein: CASSPHDRELFF
CDR3 DNA: TGTGCCAGCAGCCCACACGACCGGGAGCTGTTTTTT

clone size: many
J gene: TRBJ2-7
D gene: TRBD1
V gene: TRBV11-2
CDR3 protein: CASSLGQGAKNEQYF
CDR3 DNA: TGTGCCAGCAGCTTAGGACAGGGGGCGAAGAACGAGCAGTACTTC

clone size: many
J gene: TRBJ1-3
D gene: -
V gene: TRBV7-9
CDR3 protein: CASSLSPSGNSGNTIYF
CDR3 DNA: TGTGCCAGCAGCCTAAGCCCAAGTGGCAACTCTGGAAACACCATATATTTT

clone size: many
J gene: TRBJ2-7
D gene: TRBD2
V gene: TRBV20-1
CDR3 protein: CSARTASGESWHEQYF
CDR3 DNA: TGCAGTGCTAGAACGGCTAGCGGGGAAAGCTGGCACGAGCAGTACTTC

clone size: many
J gene: TRBJ1-3
D gene: TRBD1
V gene: TRBV7-2
CDR3 protein: CASSLGGTAGNTIYF
CDR3 DNA: TGTGCCAGCAGCTTAGGCGGGACAGCTGGGAACACCATATATTTT

clone size: -
J gene: TRBJ2-1
D gene: -
V gene: TRBV28
CDR3 protein: CASPPTGAYNEQFF
CDR3 DNA: TGTGCCAGCCCACCGACGGGGGCCTACAATGAGCAGTTCTTC

clone size: many
J gene: TRBJ2-5
D gene: TRBD2
V gene: TRBV20-1
CDR3 protein: CSATLAGGRETQYF
CDR3 DNA: TGCAGTGCTACACTAGCGGGGGGGCGAGAGACCCAGTACTTC

clone size: few
J gene: TRBJ1-6
D gene: -
V gene: TRBV20-1
CDR3 protein: CSAHLKYNSPLHF
CDR3 DNA: TGCAGTGCCCACCTCAAGTATAATTCACCCCTCCACTTT

clone size: few
J gene: TRBJ2-2
D gene: -
V gene: TRBV6-5
CDR3 protein: CAADWAGELFF
CDR3 DNA: TGTGCCGCGGATTGGGCCGGGGAGCTGTTTTTT

clone size: -
J gene: TRBJ1-1
D gene: -
V gene: TRBV7-2
CDR3 protein: CASRRGAVGTEAFF
CDR3 DNA: TGTGCCAGCAGGAGGGGGGCGGTAGGGACTGAAGCTTTCTTT

clone size: many
J gene: TRBJ1-4
D gene: -
V gene: TRBV20-1
CDR3 protein: CSARTGRATNEKLFF
CDR3 DNA: TGCAGTGCTAGAACAGGCAGGGCAACTAATGAAAAACTGTTTTTT

clone size: many
J gene: TRBJ1-4
D gene: -
V gene: TRBV4-2
CDR3 protein: CASSQEVLTNEKLFF
CDR3 DNA: TGTGCCAGCAGCCAAGAAGTTTTAACTAATGAAAAACTGTTTTTT

clone size: -
J gene: TRBJ2-5
D gene: -
V gene: TRBV29-1
CDR3 protein: CSVRRTGYQETQYF
CDR3 DNA: TGCAGCGTTCGTAGAACAGGCTACCAAGAGACCCAGTACTTC

clone size: -
J gene: TRBJ2-7
D gene: -
V gene: TRBV28
CDR3 protein: CASSLPGSSYEQYF
CDR3 DNA: TGTGCCAGCAGTTTACCAGGAAGCTCCTACGAGCAGTACTTC